A single sample is the source of the 29 T cell receptor beta chains below, sequenced in a study of blood T cell repertoires in COVID-19. TCRdb's table, derived via immunoSEQ multiplex PCR, lists solely in-frame clones and lacks some. Of roughly 300,000 clones listed, roughly 90% are singletons. Sequenced: peripheral blood. Receptors were obtained from a man between 18 and 35 years old who had recovered from COVID-19.

V gene TRBV10-2 combines with J gene TRBJ2-3; D ambiguous. The CDR3 is 15 amino acids. The V and J ends lost 3 bases and 0 bases respectively, with 10 bases between them. Germline V lookup: CDR1 WSHSY, CDR2 SAAADI. The CDR3 region has the DNA TGCGCCAGCAGTGACTCGCAGTCCAGCACAGATACGCAGTATTTT. Its translation: CASSDSQSSTDTQYF.

The chain has TRBV14 and TRBJ1-2; tentative D call: TRBD1 (5 bases). The V end lost 1 base, the J end lost 10 bases, and 10 bases lay between the germline ends. The germline V gene encodes CDR1 SGHDN and CDR2 FVKESK. The CDR3 length is 12 residues. DNA of the CDR3: TGTGCCAGCAGCCAAGCCAGGGTCGACTACACCTTC. Protein product: CASSQARVDYTF.

The V gene is TRBV6-6, the J gene TRBJ1-1; D is unresolved. The CDR3 is 14 amino acids. CDR1 is MNHNY, CDR2 SVGAGI, per germline (reference sequence). The V gene lost 6 bases and the J gene lost 3 bases, with 14 bases spanning the gap. The CDR3 sequence is CASSRSRWDTEAFF. DNA for the CDR3: TGTGCCAGCAGCCGCTCTAGATGGGACACTGAAGCTTTCTTT.

J is TRBJ1-4 and V is TRBV11-2; D is unresolved. Trimming took off 4 bases at V and 9 bases at J, with 15 bases between the two ends. This CDR3 has 14 amino acids. CDR1 is SGHAT, CDR2 FQNNGV, per germline. The CDR3 protein is CASSSIGLPQKLFF. The DNA for the CDR3 is TGTGCCAGCAGCTCCATCGGGTTACCCCAAAAACTGTTTTTT.

The chain joins TRBV12-5 to TRBJ1-1; no firm D call. The V end lost 6 bases, the J end lost 5 bases, and 10 bases lay between the germline ends. The length of the CDR3 is 12 residues. In germline, CDR1 is LGHNT, CDR2 FRNRAP. CDR3 protein: CASGPGGTEAFF. The CDR3, as DNA: TGTGCTAGTGGCCCCGGCGGGACTGAAGCTTTCTTT.

This clone was detected many times. The chain carries TRBV2 and TRBJ1-4; TRBD1 might be the D (5 bases). The CDR3 extends over 14 amino acids. The V and J ends lost 6 bases and 5 bases respectively, with 13 bases between them. The germline V gene encodes CDR1 SNHLY and CDR2 FYNNEI. The CDR3 DNA follows: TGTGCCAGCAGGACGACAGCTATCAATGAAAAACTGTTTTTT. Translating gives CASRTTAINEKLFF.

The chain employs TRBV5-1 and TRBJ2-1, with D possibly being TRBD2 (6 bases). The CDR3 length is 13 residues. Germline V gene lookup returns CDR1 SGHRS and CDR2 YFSETQ. Trimming removed 3 bases from V and 9 bases from J, with 13 bases in between. Here the CDR3 reads CASSSYSGGEQFF. For the CDR3, the DNA is TGCGCCAGCAGCTCCTATAGCGGAGGTGAGCAGTTCTTC.

The CDR3 sequence is CATSWGVGELFF. CDR3 bases: TGTGCCACCAGCTGGGGGGTCGGGGAGCTGTTTTTT. The chain links TRBV15 to TRBJ2-2; possible D gene TRBD2, 6 bases. V was trimmed by 5 bases and J by 7 bases, leaving 8 bases between them. CDR1 and CDR2 from the germline V gene are LNHNV and YYDKDF (reference sequence). The CDR3 runs to 12 residues.

The chain links TRBV5-4 to TRBJ1-5; D is perhaps TRBD1 (5 bases). The CDR3 sequence is 17 residues long. Per the germline V gene, CDR1 is SGHNT and CDR2 is YYREEE (reference sequence). V shed 0 bases and J shed 0 bases, with 13 bases lying between them. The chain's CDR3 is CASSLGGGLLSNQPQHF. The CDR3 DNA is TGTGCCAGCAGCTTGGGGGGCGGCTTACTTAGCAATCAGCCCCAGCATTTT.

The chain employs TRBV7-9 and TRBJ2-2; 9 nucleotides line up with TRBD1. The V segment lost 4 bases and the J segment 6 bases; nucleotides outside the gene matches: 9. In germline, CDR1 is SEHNR, CDR2 FQNEAQ (reference sequence). CDR3 size: 16 residues. CDR3 protein: CASSYPGQGGAGELFF. The CDR3 DNA follows: TGTGCCAGCAGCTACCCGGGACAGGGAGGTGCCGGGGAGCTGTTTTTT.

The J gene is TRBJ1-6, the V gene TRBV7-9; D is uncertain. The germline gives CDR1 SEHNR, CDR2 FQNEAQ (reference sequence). The CDR3 contains 13 residues. The germline V and J ends were trimmed by 3 bases and 7 bases, with 7 bases remaining between them. CDR3 sequence reads: CASSLKQNSPLHF. The CDR3 DNA sequence: TGTGCCAGCAGCTTGAAACAGAATTCACCCCTCCACTTT.

J is TRBJ2-5 and V is TRBV7-2; 9 bases line up with TRBD2. CDR1 is SGHTA, CDR2 FQGNSA, per germline. The J segment lost 1 base and the V segment lost 0 bases, leaving 3 bases of the junction unmatched. The CDR3 consists of 16 residues. This chain's CDR3 is CASSLASGGFQETQYF. Written as DNA, the CDR3 is TGTGCCAGCAGCTTAGCTAGCGGGGGATTCCAAGAGACCCAGTACTTC.

The chain has TRBV27 and TRBJ2-1, with 7 bases lining up with TRBD2. The CDR3 spans 18 residues. Germline V gene sequence: CDR1 MNHEY, CDR2 SMNVEV (reference sequence). The V and J ends lost 4 bases and 5 bases, in that order; junction bases with no gene match: 17. The chain's CDR3 is CASSSSTLGEGFNNEQFF. The CDR3 DNA reads as TGTGCCAGCAGTTCCTCAACCCTGGGGGAGGGGTTTAACAATGAGCAGTTCTTC.

This clone was seen a handful of times. CDR3 sequence reads: CASSLVHNTEAFF. DNA for the CDR3: TGTGCCAGCAGCCTAGTGCACAACACTGAAGCTTTCTTT. J is TRBJ1-1 and V is TRBV6-5; D call uncertain. Germline loops: CDR1 MNHEY, CDR2 SVGAGI. Deletions cut 6 bases from V and 2 bases from J, with 10 bases between. The CDR3 covers 13 residues.

The chain links TRBV7-9 to TRBJ1-4; 9 positions match TRBD1. The CDR3 consists of 15 residues. Trimming took 8 bases from V and 4 from J; bases not matched to a gene: 8. From germline, CDR1 is SEHNR and CDR2 FQNEAQ (reference sequence). The DNA of the CDR3 is TGTGCCAGCGGGGCCTTGGGACAGGGTAATGAAAAACTGTTTTTT. It translates to CASGALGQGNEKLFF.

The chain links TRBV5-1 to TRBJ1-4; possibly TRBD1 for D (5 bases). CDR3 length: 13 amino acids. The germline CDR1 and CDR2 sequences are SGHRS and YFSETQ. The V end was cut by 4 bases, the J end by 6 bases, with 10 bases between. The CDR3 is CASSPQTDEKLFF. The CDR3 DNA sequence: TGCGCCAGCAGCCCCCAGACAGATGAAAAACTGTTTTTT.

The sample holds many counts of this clone. DNA for the CDR3: TGTGCCAGCAGTTTCCCTAGCCCAGAGACCCAGTACTTC. It codes for CASSFPSPETQYF. The V call is TRBV12-3 or TRBV12-4, the J call TRBJ2-5; tentatively, D is TRBD2 (5 bases). This CDR3 spans 13 amino acids. V lost 3 bases, J lost 4 bases, and 9 bases lay in between.

The CDR3 loop reads CASSSGTSTSSYNEQFF. CDR3 sequence (DNA): TGTGCCAGCAGCAGTGGGACTTCCACCAGCTCCTACAATGAGCAGTTCTTC. This chain joins TRBV9 and TRBJ2-1, with D possibly TRBD2 on 6 matching bases. The CDR3 totals 17 residues. The V gene lost 4 bases and the J gene lost 0 bases, with 17 bases spanning the gap. The V gene's germline CDR1 is SGDLS and CDR2 YYNGEE.

The chain couples TRBV7-8 to TRBJ2-7, with TRBD1 matching over 9 bases. This CDR3 spans 15 amino acids. The germline V gene encodes CDR1 SGHVS and CDR2 FQNEAQ. The V segment lost 3 bases and the J segment 0 bases; nucleotides outside the gene matches: 3. CDR3: CASSLDRGLSYEQYF. The CDR3 DNA reads as TGTGCCAGCAGCTTGGACAGGGGTCTCTCCTACGAGCAGTACTTC.

The rearrangement uses TRBV6-2 or TRBV6-3 and TRBJ2-7; TRBD2 aligns across 12 bases. Trimming at V came to 5 bases and at J to 2 bases, leaving 16 bases not matched to a gene. The CDR3 contains 19 residues. Per germline, CDR1 MNHEY and CDR2 SVGEGT. The CDR3 protein is CASSRSSGRATWFAYEQYF. For the CDR3, the DNA is TGTGCCAGCAGTAGGTCTAGCGGGAGGGCGACTTGGTTCGCCTACGAGCAGTACTTC.

This clone has just one count. The V gene is TRBV6-1, the J gene TRBJ1-6, with TRBD1 identical over 12 bases. Trimming removed 5 bases from V and 4 bases from J; junction bases left unmatched: 6. The CDR3 spans 17 residues. Per germline, CDR1 MNHNS and CDR2 SASEGT. This chain's CDR3 is CASSKGTGGPYNSPLHF. In DNA, the CDR3 is TGTGCCAGCAGTAAAGGGACAGGGGGCCCTTATAATTCACCCCTCCACTTT.

The chain joins TRBV7-2 to TRBJ1-6; D not certain. V was trimmed by 2 bases and J by 6 bases, leaving 11 bases between them. CDR1 SGHTA and CDR2 FQGNSA come from the germline V gene. The CDR3 contains 15 residues. The CDR3 reads CASSLLTGFNSPLHF. In nucleotides, the CDR3 is TGTGCCAGCAGCTTACTGACGGGGTTTAATTCACCCCTCCACTTT.

This chain joins TRBV7-9 and TRBJ2-1, with 7 bases aligning to TRBD1. This CDR3 has 16 residues. CDR1 is SEHNR and CDR2 is FQNEAQ in the germline V gene (reference sequence). V was pared by 1 base and J by 4 bases, with 7 bases of the junction left unmatched. The CDR3 sequence: CASSLVGTVKYNEQFF. The CDR3 region has the DNA TGTGCCAGCAGCTTAGTGGGGACAGTAAAATACAATGAGCAGTTCTTC.

This rearrangement joins TRBV7-9 to TRBJ2-7; 9 bases line up with TRBD2. Germline CDR1 and CDR2: SEHNR and FQNEAQ (reference sequence). The CDR3 consists of 15 residues. Trimming at V came to 2 bases and at J to 4 bases, leaving 6 bases not matched to a gene. The CDR3 DNA reads as TGTGCCAGCAGCTTAATGGCTAGCGGGGCGTACGAGCAGTACTTC. Translating gives CASSLMASGAYEQYF.

This chain uses TRBV10-2 with TRBJ1-1, with D maybe TRBD1 (5 bases). This CDR3 comprises 13 residues. V lost 4 bases and J 4 bases, leaving 10 bases between the germline ends. CDR1 and CDR2 (germline): WSHSY, SAAADI. CDR3 sequence (DNA): TGCGCCAGCAGTGGACAGCGGGGCACTGAAGCTTTCTTT. It specifies CASSGQRGTEAFF.

The chain carries TRBV10-2 and TRBJ1-1; D gene ambiguous. Trimming took off 2 bases at V and 5 bases at J, with 6 bases between the two ends. There are 12 residues in the CDR3. Germline CDR1 is WSHSY and CDR2 is SAAADI. CDR3 protein: CASSEGRTEAFF. CDR3 in DNA: TGCGCCAGCAGTGAGGGCAGAACTGAAGCTTTCTTT.

This chain links TRBV27 with TRBJ2-7, with 12 bases that match TRBD1. The V segment lost 5 bases and the J segment 7 bases; nucleotides outside the gene matches: 9. This CDR3 is 15 amino acids long. Germline-derived CDR1 and CDR2 are MNHEY and SMNVEV (reference sequence). The CDR3 sequence is CASSPGQGARREQYF. The CDR3, as DNA: TGTGCCAGCAGTCCGGGACAGGGGGCGAGGCGGGAGCAGTACTTC.

The chain couples TRBV6-5 to TRBJ2-7; 7 bases are a match to TRBD1. CDR3 length equals 15 residues. Per germline, CDR1 MNHEY and CDR2 SVGAGI. V shed 5 bases, J shed 4 bases, and the junction held 11 bases outside the gene matches. CDR3 sequence reads: CASSPGDRVSYEQYF. The CDR3 DNA reads TGTGCCAGCAGTCCCGGTGACAGGGTTTCGTACGAGCAGTACTTC.

V is TRBV3-1 (or the pseudogene TRBV3-2) and J is TRBJ2-7; perhaps TRBD1 as D (6 bases). Germline CDR1 reads LGHDT; CDR2 reads YNNKEL (reference sequence). Trimming stripped 4 bases from V and 0 bases from J, with 10 bases between. This CDR3 has 14 residues. CDR3 in DNA: TGTGCCAGCAGCCGGGGGACACACTCCTACGAGCAGTACTTC. As protein: CASSRGTHSYEQYF.